This TCR beta chain was captured in a study of shared clonotypes between healthy human individuals. The repertoire was sequenced with immunoSEQ multiplex PCR; TCRdb's copy has only in-frame clones and lacks some. The repertoire holds under 600,000 clones, with 98% as singletons. CD45RO-negative, CCR7-positively selected cells formed the naive CD8 fraction, excluding terminally differentiated effector memory CD45RA+ cells. This CDR3 comprises 12 residues. Germline V gene data show CDR1 as SNHLY and CDR2 as FYNNEI. The junction had 7 bases not matched to a gene; V was cut back by 10 bases and J by 6 bases.

Sequencing was performed on naive CD8+ T cells sorted from blood. The chain recombines TRBV2 with TRBJ2-7; 9 bases map to TRBD1. This sequence originates from a man aged 25 to 45 in good health. CDR3 nucleotide sequence: TGTGCCACCCGGACAGGGGAAAGCGAGCAGTACTTC. Amino acid sequence: CATRTGESEQYF. Drawing the rest from reference TRBV2 and TRBJ2-7, the complete variable domain is EPEVTQTPSHQVTQMGQEVILRCVPISNHLYFYWYRQILGQKVEFLVSFYNNEISEKSEIFDDQFSVERPDGSNFTLKIRSTKLEDSAMYFCATRTGESEQYFGPGTRLTVT.